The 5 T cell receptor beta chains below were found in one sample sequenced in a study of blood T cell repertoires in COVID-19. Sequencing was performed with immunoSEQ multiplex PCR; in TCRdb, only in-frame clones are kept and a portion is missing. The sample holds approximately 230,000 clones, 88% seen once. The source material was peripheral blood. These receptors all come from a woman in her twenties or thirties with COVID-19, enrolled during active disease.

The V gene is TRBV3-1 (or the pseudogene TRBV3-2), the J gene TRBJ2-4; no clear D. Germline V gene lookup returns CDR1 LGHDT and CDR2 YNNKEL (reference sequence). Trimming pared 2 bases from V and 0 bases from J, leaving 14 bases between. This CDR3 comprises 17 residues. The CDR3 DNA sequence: TGTGCCAGCAGCCAACAAACGCCCGAACTAGCCAAAAACATTCAGTACTTC. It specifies CASSQQTPELAKNIQYF.

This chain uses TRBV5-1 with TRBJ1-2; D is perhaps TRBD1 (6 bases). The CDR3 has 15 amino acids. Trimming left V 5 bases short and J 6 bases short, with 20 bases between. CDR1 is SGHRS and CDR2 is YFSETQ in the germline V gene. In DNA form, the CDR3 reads TGCGCCAGCAGACTCATCGGGGCAGGGGATCATGGCTACACCTTC. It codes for CASRLIGAGDHGYTF.

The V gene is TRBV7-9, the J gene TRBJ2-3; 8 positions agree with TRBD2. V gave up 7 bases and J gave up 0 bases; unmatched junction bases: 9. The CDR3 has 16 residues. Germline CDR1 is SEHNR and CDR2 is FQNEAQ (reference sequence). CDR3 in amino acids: CASTGVRGASTDTQYF. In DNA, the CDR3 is TGTGCCAGCACTGGGGTGCGGGGGGCTAGCACAGATACGCAGTATTTT.

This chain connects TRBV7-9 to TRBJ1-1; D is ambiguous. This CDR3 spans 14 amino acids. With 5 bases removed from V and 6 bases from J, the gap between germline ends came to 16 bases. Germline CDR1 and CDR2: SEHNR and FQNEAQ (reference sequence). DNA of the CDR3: TGTGCCAGCAGCCCTTTAATGCTCGCAGCTGAAGCTTTCTTT. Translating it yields CASSPLMLAAEAFF.

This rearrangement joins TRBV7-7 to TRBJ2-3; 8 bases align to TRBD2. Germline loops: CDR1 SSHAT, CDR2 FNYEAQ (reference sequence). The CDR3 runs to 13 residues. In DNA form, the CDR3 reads TGTGCTGTCCTAGCGGGCCGCACAGATACGCAGTATTTT. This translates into CAVLAGRTDTQYF.